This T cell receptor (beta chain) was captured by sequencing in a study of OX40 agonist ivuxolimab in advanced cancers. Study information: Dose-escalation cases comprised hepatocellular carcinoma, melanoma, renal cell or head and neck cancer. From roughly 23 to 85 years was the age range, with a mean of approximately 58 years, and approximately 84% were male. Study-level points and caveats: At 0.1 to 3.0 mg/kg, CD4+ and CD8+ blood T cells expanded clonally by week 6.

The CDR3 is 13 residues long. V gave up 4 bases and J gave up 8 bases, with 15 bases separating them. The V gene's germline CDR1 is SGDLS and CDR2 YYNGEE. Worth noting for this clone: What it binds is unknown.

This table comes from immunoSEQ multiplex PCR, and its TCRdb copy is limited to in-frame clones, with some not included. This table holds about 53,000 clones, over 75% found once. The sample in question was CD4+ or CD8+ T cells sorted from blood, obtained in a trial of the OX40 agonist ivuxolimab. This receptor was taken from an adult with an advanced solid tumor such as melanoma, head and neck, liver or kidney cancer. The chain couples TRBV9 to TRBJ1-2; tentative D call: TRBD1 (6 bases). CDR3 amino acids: CASSPLEGVGYTF. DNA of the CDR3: TGTGCCAGCAGCCCGCTTGAGGGGGTGGGCTACACCTTC.